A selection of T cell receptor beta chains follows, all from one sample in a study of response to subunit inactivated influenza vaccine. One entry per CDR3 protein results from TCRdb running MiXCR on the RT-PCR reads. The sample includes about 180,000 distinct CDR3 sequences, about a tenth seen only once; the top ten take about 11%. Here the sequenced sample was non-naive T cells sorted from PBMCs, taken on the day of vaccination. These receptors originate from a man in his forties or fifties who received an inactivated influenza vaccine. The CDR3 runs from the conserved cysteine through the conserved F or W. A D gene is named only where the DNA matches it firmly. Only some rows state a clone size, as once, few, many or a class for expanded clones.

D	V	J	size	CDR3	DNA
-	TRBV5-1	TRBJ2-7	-	CASSDTSGAHEQYF	TGCGCCAGCAGCGATACCTCGGGGGCCCACGAGCAGTACTTC
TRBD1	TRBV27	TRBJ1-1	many	CASRLDRGNTEAFF	TGTGCCAGCAGACTTGACAGGGGGAACACTGAAGCTTTCTTT
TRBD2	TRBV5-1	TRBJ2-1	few	CASSLGNSGSSYNEQFF	TGCGCCAGCAGCTTGGGCAATAGCGGGAGCTCCTACAATGAGCAGTTCTTC
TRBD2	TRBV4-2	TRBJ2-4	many	CASSQRSGKNIQYF	TGTGCCAGCAGCCAACGTAGCGGGAAAAACATTCAGTACTTC
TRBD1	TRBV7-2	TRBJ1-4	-	CASSLLGQAYEKLFF	TGTGCCAGCAGCTTACTCGGACAGGCTTATGAAAAACTGTTTTTT
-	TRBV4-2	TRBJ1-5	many	CASSPVENQPQHF	TGTGCCAGCAGCCCCGTGGAAAATCAGCCCCAGCATTTT
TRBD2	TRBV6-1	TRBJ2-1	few	CASRTGGEAYNEQFF	TGTGCCAGCAGGACGGGGGGGGAGGCCTACAATGAGCAGTTCTTC
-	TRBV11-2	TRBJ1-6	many	CASSLSGRSNSPLHF	TGTGCCAGCAGCTTATCAGGGCGAAGCAATTCACCCCTCCACTTT
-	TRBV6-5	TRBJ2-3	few	CASSYAGPGDTQYF	TGTGCCAGCAGTTACGCGGGGCCGGGAGATACGCAGTATTTT
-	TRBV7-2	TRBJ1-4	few	CASSLGNRANEKLFF	TGTGCCAGCAGCTTAGGGAATCGAGCTAATGAAAAACTGTTTTTT
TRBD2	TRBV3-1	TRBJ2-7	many	CASSQASGGYEQYF	TGTGCCAGCAGCCAAGCTTCGGGGGGCTACGAGCAGTACTTC
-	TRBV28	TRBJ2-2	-	CASSLGQSFGTGELFF	TGTGCCAGCAGTCTGGGACAATCCTTCGGCACCGGGGAGCTGTTTTTT
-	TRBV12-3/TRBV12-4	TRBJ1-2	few	CASGQSKGLYGYTF	TGTGCCAGCGGACAGTCAAAGGGTCTCTATGGCTACACCTTC
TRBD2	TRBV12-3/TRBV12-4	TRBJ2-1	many	CASSPRLAGVLEQFF	TGTGCCAGCAGTCCACGACTAGCGGGAGTTTTGGAGCAGTTCTTC
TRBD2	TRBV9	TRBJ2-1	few	CASSVVGGRAYNEQFF	TGTGCCAGCAGCGTAGTGGGCGGGAGGGCCTACAATGAGCAGTTCTTC
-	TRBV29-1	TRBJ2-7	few	CSVESSVAYEQYF	TGCAGCGTTGAATCTAGCGTGGCCTACGAGCAGTACTTC
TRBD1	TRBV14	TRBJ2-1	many	CASSQDKTGVYNEQFF	TGTGCCAGCAGCCAAGATAAAACAGGGGTGTACAATGAGCAGTTCTTC
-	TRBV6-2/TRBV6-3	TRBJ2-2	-	CASTRSGTGTGELFF	TGTGCCAGCACCCGTAGCGGAACCGGCACCGGGGAGCTGTTTTTT
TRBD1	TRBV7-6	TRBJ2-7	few	CASSLVGTGASEQYF	TGTGCCAGCAGCTTAGTAGGGACAGGGGCTAGCGAGCAGTACTTC
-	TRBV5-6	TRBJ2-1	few	CASSLAGRKGGDEQFF	TGTGCCAGCAGCTTGGCCGGGCGGAAGGGTGGGGATGAGCAGTTCTTC
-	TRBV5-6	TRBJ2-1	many	CASSYYRAGEQFF	TGTGCCAGCAGCTATTACAGGGCAGGGGAGCAGTTCTTC
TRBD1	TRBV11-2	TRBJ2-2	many	CASSFLRTGGKSRTGELFF	TGTGCCAGCAGCTTTCTAAGGACAGGGGGCAAATCGAGGACCGGGGAGCTGTTTTTT
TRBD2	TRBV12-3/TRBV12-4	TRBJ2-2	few	CASSSGGTNTGELFF	TGTGCCAGCAGTTCCGGGGGGACGAACACCGGGGAGCTGTTTTTT
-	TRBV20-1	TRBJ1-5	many	CSARTPRDQPQHF	TGCAGTGCTAGGACACCGAGGGATCAGCCCCAGCATTTT
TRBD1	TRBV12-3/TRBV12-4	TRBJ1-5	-	CASSLQGAINQPQHF	TGTGCCAGCAGTTTACAGGGGGCTATCAATCAGCCCCAGCATTTT
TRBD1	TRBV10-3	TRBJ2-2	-	CAISLGTATGELFF	TGTGCCATCAGCCTCGGGACAGCCACCGGGGAGCTGTTTTTT
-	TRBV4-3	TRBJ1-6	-	CASSRGGGQYNSPLHF	TGCGCCAGCAGCCGGGGGGGAGGACAGTATAATTCACCCCTCCACTTT
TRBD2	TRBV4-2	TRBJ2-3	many	CASSQEKREGADTQYF	TGTGCCAGCAGCCAAGAGAAGCGGGAGGGTGCAGATACGCAGTATTTT
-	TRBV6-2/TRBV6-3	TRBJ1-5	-	CASSYSTEGGNQPQHF	TGTGCCAGCAGTTACTCTACGGAGGGGGGCAATCAGCCCCAGCATTTT
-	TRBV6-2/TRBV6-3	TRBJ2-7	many	CASSWGENEQYF	TGTGCCAGCAGTTGGGGGGAGAACGAGCAGTACTTC
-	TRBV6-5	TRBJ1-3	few	CASSYSGGSGNTIYF	TGTGCCAGCAGTTACTCGGGGGGGTCTGGAAACACCATATATTTT
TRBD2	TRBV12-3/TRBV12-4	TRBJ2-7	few	CASRLAGGPLYEQYF	TGTGCCAGCAGGTTAGCGGGGGGGCCCCTCTACGAGCAGTACTTC
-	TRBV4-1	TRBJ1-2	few	CASSRNRAYGYGYTF	TGCGCCAGCAGCCGAAACAGGGCATATGGCTATGGCTACACCTTC
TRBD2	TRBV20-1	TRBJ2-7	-	CSAAGLAGVYEQYF	TGCAGTGCCGCGGGACTAGCGGGAGTGTACGAGCAGTACTTC
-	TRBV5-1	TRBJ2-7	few	CASSVVGQGGHEQYF	TGCGCCAGCAGCGTTGTCGGCCAGGGGGGCCACGAGCAGTACTTC
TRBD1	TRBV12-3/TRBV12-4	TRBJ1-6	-	CASSLGGTGFRSPLHF	TGTGCCAGCAGTTTAGGAGGGACAGGGTTTCGGTCACCCCTCCACTTT
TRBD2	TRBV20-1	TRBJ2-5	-	CSAQTSGIQETQYF	TGCAGTGCCCAGACTAGCGGTATCCAAGAGACCCAGTACTTC
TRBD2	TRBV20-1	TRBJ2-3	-	CSALAGGGGTDTQYF	TGCAGTGCACTAGCGGGGGGTGGAGGGACAGATACGCAGTATTTT
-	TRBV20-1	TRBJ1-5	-	CSAHSRVSSNQPQHF	TGCAGTGCTCACTCAAGAGTGAGTAGCAATCAGCCCCAGCATTTT
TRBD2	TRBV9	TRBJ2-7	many	CASSPREAYEQYF	TGTGCCAGCAGCCCGCGGGAGGCGTACGAGCAGTACTTC
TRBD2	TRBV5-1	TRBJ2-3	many	CASIVGNSGRSDTQYF	TGCGCCAGCATCGTGGGAAATAGCGGGAGATCAGATACGCAGTATTTT
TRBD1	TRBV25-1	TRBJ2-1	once	CASSQYNRGPSYNEQFF	TGTGCCAGCAGTCAATATAACAGGGGGCCCTCCTACAATGAGCAGTTCTTC
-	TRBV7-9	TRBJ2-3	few	CASSLIDTQYF	TGTGCCAGCAGCTTAATTGATACGCAGTATTTT
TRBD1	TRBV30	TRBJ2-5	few	CAWSQTTGGLAQYF	TGTGCCTGGAGCCAAACGACAGGGGGTTTGGCCCAGTACTTC
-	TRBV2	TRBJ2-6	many	CASSDDFTGANVLTF	TGTGCCAGCAGTGACGATTTTACTGGGGCCAACGTCCTGACTTTC
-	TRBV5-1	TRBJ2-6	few	CASSLGDSSGANVLTF	TGCGCCAGCAGCTTGGGCGACAGCTCTGGGGCCAACGTCCTGACTTTC
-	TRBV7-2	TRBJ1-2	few	CASSRKISNYGYTF	TGTGCCAGCAGCCGAAAAATATCTAACTATGGCTACACCTTC
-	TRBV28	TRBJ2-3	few	CASSWGGGTDTQYF	TGTGCCAGCAGTTGGGGAGGCGGCACAGATACGCAGTATTTT
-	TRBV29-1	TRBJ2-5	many	CSVAFGGKQGETQYF	TGCAGCGTTGCCTTCGGGGGTAAACAGGGGGAGACCCAGTACTTC
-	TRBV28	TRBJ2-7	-	CASTRYEQYF	TGTGCCAGCACTCGGTATGAGCAGTACTTC
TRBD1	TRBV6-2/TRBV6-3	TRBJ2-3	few	CASSRGDRAADTQYF	TGTGCCAGCAGTCGGGGGGACAGGGCGGCAGATACGCAGTATTTT
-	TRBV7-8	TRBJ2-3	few	CASSLNMGDTQYF	TGTGCCAGCAGCCTCAATATGGGGGATACGCAGTATTTT
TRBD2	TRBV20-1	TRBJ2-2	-	CSASAVGGGGAWSNTGELFF	TGCAGTGCTAGTGCAGTGGGCGGCGGGGGGGCCTGGTCCAACACCGGGGAGCTGTTTTTT
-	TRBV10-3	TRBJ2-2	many	CATIRELLNTGELFF	TGTGCCACGATAAGGGAGTTATTGAACACCGGGGAGCTGTTTTTT
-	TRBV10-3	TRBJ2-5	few	CAISESVGPQETQYF	TGTGCCATCAGTGAGTCTGTGGGGCCCCAAGAGACCCAGTACTTC